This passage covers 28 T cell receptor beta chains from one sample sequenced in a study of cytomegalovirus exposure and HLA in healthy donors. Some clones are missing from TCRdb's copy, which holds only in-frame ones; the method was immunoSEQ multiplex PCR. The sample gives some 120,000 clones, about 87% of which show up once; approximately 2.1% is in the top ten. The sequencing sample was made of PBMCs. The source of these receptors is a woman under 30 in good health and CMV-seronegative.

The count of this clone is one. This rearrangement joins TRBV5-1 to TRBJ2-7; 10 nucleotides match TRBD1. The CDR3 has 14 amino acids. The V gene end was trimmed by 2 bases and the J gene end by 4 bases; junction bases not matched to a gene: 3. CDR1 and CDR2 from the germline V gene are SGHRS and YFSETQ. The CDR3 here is CASSFWGQGYEQYF. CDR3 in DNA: TGCGCCAGCAGCTTTTGGGGACAGGGGTACGAGCAGTACTTC.

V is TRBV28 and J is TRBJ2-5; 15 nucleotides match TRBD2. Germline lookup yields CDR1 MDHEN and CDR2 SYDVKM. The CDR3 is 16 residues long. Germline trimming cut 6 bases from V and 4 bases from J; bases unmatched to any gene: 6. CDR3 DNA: TGTGCCAGCAGCTATCCGGGACTAGCGGGAGGAGAGACCCAGTACTTC. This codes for CASSYPGLAGGETQYF.

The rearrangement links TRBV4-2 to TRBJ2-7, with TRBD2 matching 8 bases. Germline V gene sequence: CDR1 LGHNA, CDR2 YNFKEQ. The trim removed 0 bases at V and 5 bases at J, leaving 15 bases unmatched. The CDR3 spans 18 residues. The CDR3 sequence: CASSQDRGAGVGANEQYF. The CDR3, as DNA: TGTGCCAGCAGCCAAGATCGGGGAGCGGGAGTGGGGGCGAACGAGCAGTACTTC.

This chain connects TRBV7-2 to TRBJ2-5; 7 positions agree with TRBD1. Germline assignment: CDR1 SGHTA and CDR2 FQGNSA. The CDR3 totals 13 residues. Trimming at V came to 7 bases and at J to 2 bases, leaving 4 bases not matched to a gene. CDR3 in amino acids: CASMTGIQETQYF. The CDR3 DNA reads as TGTGCCAGCATGACAGGGATTCAAGAGACCCAGTACTTC.

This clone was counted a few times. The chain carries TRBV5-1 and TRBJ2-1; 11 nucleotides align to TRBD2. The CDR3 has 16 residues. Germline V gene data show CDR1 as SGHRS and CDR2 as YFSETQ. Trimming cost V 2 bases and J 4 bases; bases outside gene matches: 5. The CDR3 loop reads CASSLLAGAGYNEQFF. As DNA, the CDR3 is TGCGCCAGCAGCTTACTAGCGGGGGCCGGATACAATGAGCAGTTCTTC. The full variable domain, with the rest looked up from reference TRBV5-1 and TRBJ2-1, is KAGVTQTPRYLIKTRGQQVTLSCSPISGHRSVSWYQQTPGQGLQFLFEYFSETQRNKGNFPGRFSGRQFSNSRSEMNVSTLELGDSALYLCASSLLAGAGYNEQFFGPGTRLTVL.

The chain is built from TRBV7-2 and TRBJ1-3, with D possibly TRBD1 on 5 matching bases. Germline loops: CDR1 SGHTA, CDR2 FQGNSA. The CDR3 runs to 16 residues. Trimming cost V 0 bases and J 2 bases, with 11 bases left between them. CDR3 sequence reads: CASSLARGKAGNTIYF. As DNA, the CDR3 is TGTGCCAGCAGCTTAGCGCGGGGGAAGGCTGGAAACACCATATATTTT. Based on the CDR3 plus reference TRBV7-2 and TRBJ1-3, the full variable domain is GAGVSQSPSNKVTEKGKDVELRCDPISGHTALYWYRQSLGQGLEFLIYFQGNSAPDKSGLPSDRFSAERTGGSVSTLTIQRTQQEDSAVYLCASSLARGKAGNTIYFGEGSWLTVV.

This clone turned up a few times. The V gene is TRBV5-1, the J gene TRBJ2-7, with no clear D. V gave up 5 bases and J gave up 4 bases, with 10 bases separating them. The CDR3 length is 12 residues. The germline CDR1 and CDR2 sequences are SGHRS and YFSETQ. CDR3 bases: TGCGCCAGCAGGGATGAGGCTTACGAGCAGTACTTC. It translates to CASRDEAYEQYF.

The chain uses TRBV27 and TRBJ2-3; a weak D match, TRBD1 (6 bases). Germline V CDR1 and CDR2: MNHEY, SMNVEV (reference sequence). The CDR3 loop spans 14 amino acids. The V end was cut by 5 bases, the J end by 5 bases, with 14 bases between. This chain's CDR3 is CASSPQGLEDTQYF. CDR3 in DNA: TGTGCCAGCAGTCCACAGGGATTGGAAGATACGCAGTATTTT.

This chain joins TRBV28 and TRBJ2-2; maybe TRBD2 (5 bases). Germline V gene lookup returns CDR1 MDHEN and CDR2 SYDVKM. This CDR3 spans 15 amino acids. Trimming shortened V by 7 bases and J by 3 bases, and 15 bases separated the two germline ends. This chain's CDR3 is CASTPAGLDTGELFF. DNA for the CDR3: TGTGCCAGCACCCCCGCGGGTCTGGACACCGGGGAGCTGTTTTTT.

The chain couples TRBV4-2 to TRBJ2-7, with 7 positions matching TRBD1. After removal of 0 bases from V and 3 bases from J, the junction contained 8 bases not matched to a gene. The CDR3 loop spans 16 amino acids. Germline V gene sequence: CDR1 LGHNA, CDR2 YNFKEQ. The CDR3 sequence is CASSQETGVSIYEQYF. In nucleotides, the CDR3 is TGTGCCAGCAGCCAAGAAACAGGGGTCTCCATCTACGAGCAGTACTTC.

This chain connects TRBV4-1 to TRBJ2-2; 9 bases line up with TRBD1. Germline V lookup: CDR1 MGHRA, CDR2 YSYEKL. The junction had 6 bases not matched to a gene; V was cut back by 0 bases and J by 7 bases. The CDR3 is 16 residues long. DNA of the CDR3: TGCGCCAGCAGCCAAGATCCGGGACAGGGTTTCGGGGAGCTGTTTTTT. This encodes CASSQDPGQGFGELFF.

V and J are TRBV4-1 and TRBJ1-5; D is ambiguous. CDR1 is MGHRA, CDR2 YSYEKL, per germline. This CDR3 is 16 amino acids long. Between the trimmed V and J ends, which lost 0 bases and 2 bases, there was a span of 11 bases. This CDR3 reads CASSQDEGSGNQPQHF. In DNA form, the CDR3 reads TGCGCCAGCAGCCAAGATGAGGGAAGTGGCAATCAGCCCCAGCATTTT.

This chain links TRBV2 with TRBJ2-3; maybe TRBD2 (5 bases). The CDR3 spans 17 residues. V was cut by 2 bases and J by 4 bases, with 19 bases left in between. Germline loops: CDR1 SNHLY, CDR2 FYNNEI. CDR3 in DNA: TGTGCCAGCAGTGAAAGGTCAGGTCTAGCATCCCCAGATACGCAGTATTTT. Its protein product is CASSERSGLASPDTQYF.

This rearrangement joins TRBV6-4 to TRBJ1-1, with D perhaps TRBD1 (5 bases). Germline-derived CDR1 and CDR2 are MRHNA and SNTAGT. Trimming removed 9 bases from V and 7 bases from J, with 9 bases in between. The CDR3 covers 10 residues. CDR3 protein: CARPDSEAFF. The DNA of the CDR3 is TGTGCCAGGCCAGACAGTGAAGCTTTCTTT.

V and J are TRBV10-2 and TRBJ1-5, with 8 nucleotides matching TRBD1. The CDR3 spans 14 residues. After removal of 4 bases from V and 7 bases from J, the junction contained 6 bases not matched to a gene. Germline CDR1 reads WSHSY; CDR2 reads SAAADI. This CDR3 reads CASSGPGQDQPQHF. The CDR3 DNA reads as TGCGCCAGCAGTGGCCCGGGACAGGACCAGCCCCAGCATTTT.

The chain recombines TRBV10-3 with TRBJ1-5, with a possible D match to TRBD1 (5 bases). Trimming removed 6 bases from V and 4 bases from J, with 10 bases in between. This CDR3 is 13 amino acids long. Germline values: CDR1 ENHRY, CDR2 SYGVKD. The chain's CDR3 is CAISSGLNQPQHF. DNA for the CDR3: TGTGCCATCAGCTCAGGGCTTAATCAGCCCCAGCATTTT.

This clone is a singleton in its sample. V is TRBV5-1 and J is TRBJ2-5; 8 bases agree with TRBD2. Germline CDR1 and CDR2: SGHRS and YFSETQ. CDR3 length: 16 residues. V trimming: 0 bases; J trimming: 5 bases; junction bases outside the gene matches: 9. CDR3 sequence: CASSLGSGTPGETQYF. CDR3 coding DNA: TGCGCCAGCAGCTTGGGTAGCGGGACCCCCGGGGAGACCCAGTACTTC.

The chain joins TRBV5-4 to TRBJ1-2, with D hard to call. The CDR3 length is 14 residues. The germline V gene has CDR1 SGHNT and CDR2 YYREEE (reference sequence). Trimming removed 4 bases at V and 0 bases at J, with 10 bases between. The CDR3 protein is CASSPDISNYGYTF. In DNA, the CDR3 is TGTGCCAGCAGCCCTGACATTTCTAACTATGGCTACACCTTC.

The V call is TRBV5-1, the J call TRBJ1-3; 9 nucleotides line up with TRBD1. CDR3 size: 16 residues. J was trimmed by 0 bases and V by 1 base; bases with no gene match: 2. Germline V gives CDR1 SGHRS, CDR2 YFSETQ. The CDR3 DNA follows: TGCGCCAGCAGCTTGCGGGGACAGGGCTCTGGAAACACCATATATTTT. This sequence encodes CASSLRGQGSGNTIYF. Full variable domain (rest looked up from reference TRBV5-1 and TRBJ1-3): KAGVTQTPRYLIKTRGQQVTLSCSPISGHRSVSWYQQTPGQGLQFLFEYFSETQRNKGNFPGRFSGRQFSNSRSEMNVSTLELGDSALYLCASSLRGQGSGNTIYFGEGSWLTVV.

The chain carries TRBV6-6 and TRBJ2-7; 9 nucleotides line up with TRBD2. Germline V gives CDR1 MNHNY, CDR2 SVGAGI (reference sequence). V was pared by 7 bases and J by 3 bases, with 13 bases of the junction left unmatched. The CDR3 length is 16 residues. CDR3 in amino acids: CASNSGDSGSIYEQYF. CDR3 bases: TGTGCCAGCAACTCTGGGGATAGCGGGAGTATCTACGAGCAGTACTTC.

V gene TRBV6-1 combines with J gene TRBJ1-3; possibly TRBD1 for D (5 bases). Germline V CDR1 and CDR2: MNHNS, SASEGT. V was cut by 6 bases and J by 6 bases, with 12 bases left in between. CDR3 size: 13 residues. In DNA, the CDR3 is TGTGCCAGCAGGCGCAGGGAACAAAACACCATATATTTT. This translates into CASRRREQNTIYF.

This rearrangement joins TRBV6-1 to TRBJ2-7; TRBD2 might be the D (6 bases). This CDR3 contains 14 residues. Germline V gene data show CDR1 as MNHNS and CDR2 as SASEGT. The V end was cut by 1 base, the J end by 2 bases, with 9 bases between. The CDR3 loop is CASSEGGATYEQYF. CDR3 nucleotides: TGTGCCAGCAGTGAAGGCGGGGCGACCTACGAGCAGTACTTC.

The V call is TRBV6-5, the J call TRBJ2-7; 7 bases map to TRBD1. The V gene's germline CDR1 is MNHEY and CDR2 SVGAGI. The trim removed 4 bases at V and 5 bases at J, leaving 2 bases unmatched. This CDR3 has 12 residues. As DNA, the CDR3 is TGTGCCAGCAGTTCAGACAGGGACGAGCAGTACTTC. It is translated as CASSSDRDEQYF.

The CDR3 loop reads CASSLGYRVSSYEQYF. Written as DNA, the CDR3 is TGTGCCAGCAGCTTAGGCTACAGGGTAAGCTCCTACGAGCAGTACTTC. The chain recombines TRBV7-2 with TRBJ2-7, with TRBD1 as a possible D gene (6 bases). Germline lookup yields CDR1 SGHTA and CDR2 FQGNSA. Deletions cut 1 base from V and 0 bases from J, with 13 bases between. This CDR3 has 16 amino acids.

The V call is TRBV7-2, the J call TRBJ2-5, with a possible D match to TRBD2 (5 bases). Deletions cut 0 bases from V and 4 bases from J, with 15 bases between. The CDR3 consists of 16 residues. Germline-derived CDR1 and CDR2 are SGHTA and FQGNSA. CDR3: CASSLAIREPGETQYF. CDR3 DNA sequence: TGTGCCAGCAGCTTAGCTATACGGGAACCGGGAGAGACCCAGTACTTC.

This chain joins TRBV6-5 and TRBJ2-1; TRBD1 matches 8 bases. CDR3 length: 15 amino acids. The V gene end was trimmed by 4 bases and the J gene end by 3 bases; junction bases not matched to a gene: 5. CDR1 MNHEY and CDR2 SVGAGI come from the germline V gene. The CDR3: CASSSGTGVYNEQFF. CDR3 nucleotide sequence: TGTGCCAGCAGTTCAGGGACAGGTGTCTACAATGAGCAGTTCTTC.

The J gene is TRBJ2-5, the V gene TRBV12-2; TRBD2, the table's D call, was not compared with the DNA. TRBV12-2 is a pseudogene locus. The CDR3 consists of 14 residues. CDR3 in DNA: TGTGCAAGTCGCCCGGGGGACTATCCAGAGACCCAGTACTTC. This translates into CASRPGDYPETQYF.

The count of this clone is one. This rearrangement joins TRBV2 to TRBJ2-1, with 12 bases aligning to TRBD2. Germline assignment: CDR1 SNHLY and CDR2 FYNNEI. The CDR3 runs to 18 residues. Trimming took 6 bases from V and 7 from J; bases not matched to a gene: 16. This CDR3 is CASSGPGLASGGDNEQFF. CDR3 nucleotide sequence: TGTGCCAGCAGCGGACCGGGTTTAGCTAGCGGGGGGGATAATGAGCAGTTCTTC.